These T cell receptor beta chains were read from a single sample in a study of glioma-infiltrating T cells after dendritic cell vaccination. Clones were read by immunoSEQ multiplex PCR, and TCRdb kept only the in-frame ones, dropping some. The sample shows roughly 80,000 clones, roughly 90% of them seen only once. The source material was blood, sampled before dendritic cell vaccination. The receptors come from a human donor with glioblastoma. Both conserved end residues are trimmed from each CDR3. Some rows mark clone size as missing; the rest say once, few, many or name a class of expanded clone.

v_call clone_size cdr3_aa
TRBV5-4 NA ASSTGQISYGYT
TRBV4-2 NA ASSSDGGASTDTQY
TRBV6-5 NA ASSYSRGYGNTIY
TRBV11-3 NA ASSLNRMNTEAF
TRBV2 NA ASSSPGPPGGEKLF
TRBV10-3 NA AISDPIQTGLDTEAF
TRBV6-6 NA ASSGTEGTEAF
TRBV4-1 NA ASSQVGLVSYEQY
TRBV10-3 NA AISEAGRGYEQY
TRBV6-1 NA ASSPVAGPRNTIY
TRBV2 NA ASRPGQATYEQY
TRBV5-1 NA ASSSGQGAGEQY
TRBV2 once ATGTDLPYGYT
TRBV2 once ASRNSNNEKLF
TRBV27 NA ASSPGRQGVYYGYT
TRBV2 once ASRRDSNTDTQY
TRBV5-1 NA ASNSGATVSTDTQY
TRBV27 once ASSRTGGPQH
TRBV27 NA ASTTSGRPYEQY
TRBV19 once ASSTEVGYGYT
TRBV18 NA ASSPRTGGPKDTQY
TRBV27 NA ASSAHKNEQY
TRBV9 NA ASSEGPGAGLF
TRBV9 NA ASSGAGNYNEQF
TRBV5-1 NA ASSFGTLSGELF
TRBV6-5 NA ASSFRQGETQY
TRBV10-3 NA AISRTAQSNYGYT
TRBV2 NA ASSAGIEQY
TRBV14 NA ASSQDLGLMSYEQF
TRBV5-1 NA ASSLTGLAGEDEQF
TRBV10-2 NA ASSDQRTLGGYT
TRBV19 NA ASSKFSGSRQETQY
TRBV11-2 NA ASSGGQGFGTDTQY
TRBV13 once ASSPPAGTQY
TRBV5-6 NA ASSEEIVSYEQY
TRBV7-3 once ASSRASGVTPGETQY
TRBV29-1 NA SADREAETQY
TRBV2 NA ASRGQELSPLH
TRBV7-3 NA ASSFTGPGELF
TRBV6-5 few ASRGQVGRAF
TRBV4-1 few ASSPLVVRITDTQY
TRBV10-3 NA AISAGQEDTEAF
TRBV4-1 NA ASSHLQGAANEKLF
TRBV6-1 NA ASSERETRDEQF
TRBV5-1 few ASSGQGQETQY
TRBV7-3 NA ASSPDRENEQF
TRBV19 NA ASSIVGTGWGSTDTQY
TRBV10-1 NA ASSRDRGQQF
TRBV4-1 NA ASSPGGPYEQY
TRBV27 NA ASSLGVNQPQH
TRBV29-1 NA SGQLAGEYNEQF
TRBV9 NA ASSVNGVGYGYT
TRBV27 NA ASSSPTANTEAF
TRBV5-4 NA ASSSTGAGNTIY
TRBV11-2 NA ASSLGTGNTDTQY
TRBV5-4 NA ASIPDGKNTGELF
TRBV5-1 NA ASKSRIDNEQF
TRBV27 once ASSLSTGSIDQPQH
TRBV4-1 NA ASSQDDRSGYGYT